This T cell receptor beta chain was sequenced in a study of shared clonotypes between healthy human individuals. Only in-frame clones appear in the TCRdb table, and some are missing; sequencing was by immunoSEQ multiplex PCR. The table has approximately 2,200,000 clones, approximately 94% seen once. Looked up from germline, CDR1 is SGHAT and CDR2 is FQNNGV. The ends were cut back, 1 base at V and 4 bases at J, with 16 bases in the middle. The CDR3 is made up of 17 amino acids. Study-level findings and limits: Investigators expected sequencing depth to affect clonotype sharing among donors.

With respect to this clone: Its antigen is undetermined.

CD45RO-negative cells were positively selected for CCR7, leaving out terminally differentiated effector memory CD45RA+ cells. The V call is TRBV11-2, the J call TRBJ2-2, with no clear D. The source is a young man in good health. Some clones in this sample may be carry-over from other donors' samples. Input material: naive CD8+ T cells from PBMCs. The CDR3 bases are TGTGCCAGCAGCTTAGTGGGATATCCCCTTGGCACCGGGGAGCTGTTTTTT. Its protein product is CASSLVGYPLGTGELFF.